The 23 T cell receptor beta chains given below trace back to one sample, sequenced in a study of identical twins. TCRdb used MiXCR to reprocess the 5' RACE reads, holding one entry per CDR3 protein. There are around 1.7 million distinct CDR3 sequences in the sample; about 30% occur only once, and around 0.25% lies in the top ten. The sample comprised cord blood. These receptors originate from a newborn girl in good health.

On this clonotype itself: A much larger clone differs from this one at a single base, so this may be a read error. The chain combines TRBV20-1 with TRBJ2-1; tentatively, D is TRBD2 (6 bases). CDR1 DFQATT and CDR2 SNEGSKA come from the germline V gene (reference sequence). CDR3 size: 12 residues. Trimming removed 3 bases at V and 13 bases at J, with 16 bases between. CDR3 bases: TGCAGTGCTAGGAGACTAGTAGAGACCCAGTTCTTC. Encoded protein: CSARRLVETQFF.

This chain links TRBV24-1 with TRBJ2-7; 7 bases are shared with TRBD2. The CDR3 runs to 15 residues. CDR1 is KGHDR, CDR2 SFDVKD, per germline. The V and J ends lost 3 bases and 4 bases, in that order; junction bases with no gene match: 8. The CDR3 bases are TGTGCCACCAGTGATGGGAAAGCGGGATCGTACGAGCAGTACTTC. Translation: CATSDGKAGSYEQYF.

In regard to this clonotype: Being one base from a much bigger clone, this may be a read error. The chain combines TRBV29-1 with TRBJ2-7, with 10 bases that match TRBD1. V shed 3 bases and J 7 bases; nucleotides not matched to a gene: 12. The CDR3 is 15 residues long. Germline V CDR1 and CDR2: SQVTM, ANQGSEA. CDR3 sequence reads: CSVDTGQGFYNEQYF. The CDR3 DNA is TGCAGCGTTGACACGGGACAGGGGTTTTACAATGAGCAGTACTTC.

This rearrangement joins TRBV2 to TRBJ2-7; 14 bases are shared with TRBD2. After removal of 3 bases from V and 2 bases from J, the junction contained 3 bases not matched to a gene. CDR1 and CDR2 from the germline V gene are SNHLY and FYNNEI. The CDR3 totals 16 residues. CDR3 residues: CASSDGLAGGTYEQYF. In nucleotides, the CDR3 is TGTGCCAGCAGTGACGGACTAGCGGGGGGAACCTACGAGCAGTACTTC.

The V gene is TRBV3-1, the J gene TRBJ2-1; D remains unclear. The DNA end lines up better with TRBJ2-7; the J call may be wrong. The germline V gene has CDR1 LGHDT and CDR2 YNNKEL (reference sequence). This CDR3 region has 15 residues. This CDR3 reads CASSQDRLAHNEQYF. CDR3 nucleotides: TGTGCCAGCAGCCAAGACCGATTGGCACACAATGAGCAGTACTTC.

Many counts were recorded for this clonotype. The rearrangement joins TRBV7-2 to TRBJ2-3; TRBD2 matches 7 bases. There are 17 residues in the CDR3. J was trimmed by 11 bases and V by 3 bases; bases with no gene match: 20. The germline CDR1 and CDR2 sequences are SGHTA and FQGNSA. The CDR3 coding sequence is TGTGCCAGCAGCTTCATCAGAACGACTAGCAGGTTTAGAGGGCAGTATTTT. Translation: CASSFIRTTSRFRGQYF.

This chain links TRBV3-1 with TRBJ2-5; D not resolved. The V gene's germline CDR1 is LGHDT and CDR2 YNNKEL (reference sequence). The CDR3 extends over 13 amino acids. The V and J ends lost 2 bases and 5 bases respectively, with 9 bases between them. The CDR3 DNA reads TGTGCCAGCAGCCAACGCGTCGGGGAGACCCAGTACTTC. This encodes CASSQRVGETQYF.

There are a few counts of this clonotype. The rearrangement uses TRBV5-5 and TRBJ2-3; D is possibly TRBD1 or TRBD2 (5 bases each). This CDR3 has 15 amino acids. Per the germline V gene, CDR1 is SGHKS and CDR2 is YYEKEE (reference sequence). Trimming left V 2 bases short and J 7 bases short, with 17 bases between. The DNA for the CDR3 is TGTGCCAGCAGCTTAGAGGGGCTTGCGAGTCATACGCAGTATTTT. Encoded protein: CASSLEGLASHTQYF.

The chain recombines TRBV20-1 with TRBJ2-7; the D is unclear. CDR3 length equals 12 residues. V gave up 3 bases and J gave up 3 bases, with 9 bases separating them. Per germline, CDR1 DFQATT and CDR2 SNEGSKA (reference sequence). The CDR3 DNA reads as TGCAGTGCTAGGTCAAGCCACTACGAGCAGTACTTC. This translates into CSARSSHYEQYF.

The chain is built from TRBV4-1 and TRBJ2-1; 9 bases agree with TRBD2. Germline assignment: CDR1 MGHRA and CDR2 YSYEKL. The V segment lost 4 bases and the J segment 12 bases; nucleotides outside the gene matches: 16. CDR3 length equals 16 residues. The CDR3 nucleotides read TGCGCCAGCAGCCTCGGGGGACTAGCCGACCGCAATATGCAGTTCTTC. It specifies CASSLGGLADRNMQFF.

V usage is TRBV24-1 and J usage is TRBJ1-1; 9 bases align to TRBD1. Germline V CDR1 and CDR2: KGHDR, SFDVKD. The CDR3 sequence is 18 residues long. V lost 4 bases and J lost 3; bases outside the gene matches: 14. CDR3 residues: CATSDKGTRTGADTEAFF. The CDR3, as DNA: TGTGCCACCAGTGACAAGGGAACCCGGACAGGGGCTGACACTGAAGCTTTCTTT.

This clonotype was counted a few times. The chain combines TRBV7-2 with TRBJ1-1; TRBD1 matches at 9 bases. The CDR3 has 17 residues. Per the germline V gene, CDR1 is SGHTA and CDR2 is FQGNSA. J gave up 0 bases and V 5 bases, and 10 bases lay outside the gene matches. Written as DNA, the CDR3 is TGTGCCAGCAGCGTAGGGACAGGGAGGAGGATGAACACTGAAGCTTTCTTT. Translated, it gives CASSVGTGRRMNTEAFF.

The genes are TRBV20-1 and TRBJ2-4; possible D gene TRBD2, 6 bases. The CDR3 covers 12 residues. The V and J ends lost 3 bases and 13 bases respectively, with 16 bases between them. Germline assignment: CDR1 DFQATT and CDR2 SNEGSKA (reference sequence). CDR3 DNA sequence: TGCAGTGCTAGTAAGCGGGCGTGGGAGCAGTACTTC. Translation: CSASKRAWEQYF.

In its sample, this clonotype was seen many times. J is TRBJ2-7 and V is TRBV5-1; possibly TRBD1 for D (6 bases). Germline CDR1 and CDR2: SGHRS and YFSETQ. The V gene lost 0 bases and the J gene lost 2 bases, with 9 bases spanning the gap. There are 14 residues in the CDR3. The CDR3 DNA reads as TGCGCCAGCAGCTTGGGCGCAGGGGCCTACGAGCAGTACTTC. Protein sequence: CASSLGAGAYEQYF.

This clonotype was observed a handful of times. The genes are TRBV20-1 and TRBJ2-1, with D maybe TRBD2 (6 bases). The CDR3 spans 14 residues. Germline V gene sequence: CDR1 DFQATT, CDR2 SNEGSKA (reference sequence). Trimming stripped 6 bases from V and 0 bases from J, with 12 bases between. The DNA for the CDR3 is TGCAGTGCCACGTTAGCGGCCTCCTACAATGAGCAGTTCTTC. The encoded protein is CSATLAASYNEQFF.

This clonotype was picked up a small number of times. The rearrangement links TRBV20-1 to TRBJ1-5; 10 bases are shared with TRBD1. V gave up 5 bases and J gave up 0 bases; unmatched junction bases: 7. The CDR3 is 16 residues long. The germline V gene encodes CDR1 DFQATT and CDR2 SNEGSKA (reference sequence). In nucleotides, the CDR3 is TGCAGTGCTCGACGACAGGGGGCTTATAGCAATCAGCCCCAGCATTTT. Amino acid sequence: CSARRQGAYSNQPQHF.

This clonotype has more than one count but fewer than ten. The chain uses TRBV18 and TRBJ2-3; 13 nucleotides agree with TRBD2. The J segment lost 6 bases and the V segment lost 3 bases, leaving 9 bases of the junction unmatched. Germline CDR1 is KGHSH and CDR2 is LQKENI. The CDR3 is 17 residues long. In DNA, the CDR3 is TGTGCCAGCTCACCGGGACTAGCGGGACTAAAGGGGGATACGCAGTATTTT. It codes for CASSPGLAGLKGDTQYF.

The chain is built from TRBV27 and TRBJ2-1; tentatively, D is TRBD2 (7 bases). V lost 0 bases to trimming and J lost 9 bases, with 12 bases between them. Looked up from germline, CDR1 is MNHEY and CDR2 is SMNVEV (reference sequence). The CDR3 length is 14 residues. CDR3 protein: CASSLSRGGTEQFF. CDR3 DNA sequence: TGTGCCAGCAGTTTATCTAGGGGGGGGACTGAGCAGTTCTTC.

The genes are TRBV2 and TRBJ1-5, with a possible D match to TRBD1 (6 bases). This CDR3 is 13 amino acids long. V gave up 8 bases and J gave up 3 bases, with 11 bases separating them. The V gene's germline CDR1 is SNHLY and CDR2 FYNNEI. CDR3 sequence reads: CASLGGFNQPQHF. CDR3 DNA sequence: TGTGCCAGCTTAGGGGGGTTCAATCAGCCCCAGCATTTT.

As to this clonotype: Germline is not matched at one junction end, which may reflect a read error. This sequence joins TRBV18 and TRBJ1-2; D remains ambiguous. The CDR3 loop spans 15 amino acids. The germline V gene has CDR1 KGHSH and CDR2 LQKENI. CDR3 in amino acids: CASSPPWVPNCGYTF. Written as DNA, the CDR3 is TGTGCCAGCTCACCACCCTGGGTTCCCAACTGTGGCTACACCTTC.

This clonotype was seen a few times. The chain couples TRBV6-4 to TRBJ1-2; D uncertain. The CDR3 has 15 amino acids. Germline CDR1 reads MRHNA; CDR2 reads SNTAGT. With 0 bases removed from V and 7 bases from J, the gap between germline ends came to 15 bases. This CDR3 reads CASSDSVVGRGGYTF. CDR3 bases: TGTGCCAGCAGTGACTCCGTGGTAGGACGGGGTGGCTACACCTTC.

This clonotype was picked up a small number of times. The CDR3, as DNA: TGTGCCAGCAGCTTAGCGGGGGTTGACTACGAGCAGTACTTC. This encodes CASSLAGVDYEQYF. The chain carries TRBV11-1 and TRBJ2-7, with D possibly being TRBD1 or TRBD2 (5 bases each). Trimming removed 0 bases at V and 3 bases at J, with 9 bases between. Germline V gene data show CDR1 as SGHAT and CDR2 as FQDESV (reference sequence). The CDR3 sequence is 14 residues long.

Points on this clonotype: This sequence may be a read error, since a much larger clone differs from it by one base. The V gene is TRBV4-2, the J gene TRBJ1-2, with D unresolved. V was pared by 1 base and J by 6 bases, with 9 bases between. Germline CDR1 reads LGHNA; CDR2 reads YNFKEQ. This CDR3 has 13 residues. CDR3 in DNA: TGTGCCAGCAGCCAAGGTCTTGTGGATGGCTACACCTTC. This sequence encodes CASSQGLVDGYTF.